Described below is a single TCR beta chain sequence and its context. The donors comprised healthy bone marrow donors. The data are from a study of cytomegalovirus exposure and HLA in healthy donors. The PCR was carried out with 60 Vbeta primers and 13 Jbeta primers. Per the original data handling: Per a later analysis, the number of unique TCR beta chains was about 78 million, of which about 10 million were shared. Here immunoSEQ multiplex PCR was the method, and the copy in TCRdb shows in-frame clones only, minus some. That table is the source of V, J and clone size, and D and trimming were worked out from the DNA. Of about 63,000 clones listed, approximately 71% are singletons. Trimming cost V 4 bases and J 5 bases; bases outside gene matches: 12. This CDR3 region has 17 residues.

The chain is built from TRBV5-3 and TRBJ1-6; TRBD1 agrees at 7 bases. TRBV5-3 is an ORF; its function is uncertain. The sample consisted of PBMCs. The receptor was derived from a man in his fifties or sixties in good health and CMV-seronegative. The CDR3 DNA reads as TGTGCCAGAAGCAACAGCTCCGGGACAGCCCATAATTCACCCCTCCACTTT. Translation: CARSNSSGTAHNSPLHF.